The clone carrying this T cell receptor beta chain was counted only a few times. The sample is drawn from a study of blood T cell repertoires in COVID-19. Assay: immunoSEQ multiplex PCR; the TCRdb copy retains only in-frame clones and omits some. The sample gives 300,000 to 350,000 clones, around nine tenths of which show up once; 5.5% to 7.5% is in the top ten. The CDR3 is made up of 14 amino acids. The V gene end was trimmed by 4 bases and the J gene end by 5 bases; junction bases not matched to a gene: 6. Per the germline V gene, CDR1 is SGHAT and CDR2 is FQNNGV. The sequenced sample consisted of peripheral blood. The V call is TRBV11-2, the J call TRBJ2-5, with 8 bases aligning to TRBD2. The receptor's source is a woman aged 70-85 years with COVID-19, enrolled during active disease. CDR3 sequence: CASSSGGARETQYF. CDR3 DNA: TGTGCCAGCAGCTCCGGGGGGGCCAGGGAGACCCAGTACTTC.